This T cell receptor (beta chain) was sequenced for a study of shared clonotypes between healthy human individuals. Study observations and caveats: Rarefaction curves obtained for sorted subsets showed sequencing incomplete despite large depth.

Worth noting for this clone: The antigen remains unidentified.

Terminally differentiated effector memory CD45RA+ cells were excluded by CCR7 positive selection of CD45RO-negative cells. Sequenced by immunoSEQ multiplex PCR; TCRdb stores in-frame clones only, minus some. The table includes 2 million or so clones, roughly 95% detected once. Per the germline V gene, CDR1 is SEHNR and CDR2 is FQNEAQ (reference sequence). V trimming: 6 bases; J trimming: 4 bases; junction bases outside the gene matches: 12. This CDR3 comprises 16 residues. The clonotype originates from a man aged 18 to 30 in good health. The J gene is TRBJ1-1, the V gene TRBV7-9; 9 bases are shared with TRBD1. The sample comprised naive CD8+ T cells sorted from blood. Here the CDR3 reads CASRLNLQGAGTEAFF. For the CDR3, the DNA is TGTGCCAGCAGACTTAACCTACAGGGGGCTGGCACTGAAGCTTTCTTT.